The subject of this entry is one TCR beta chain. PCR used 60 Vbeta primers and 13 Jbeta primers. The data were produced by immunoSEQ multiplex PCR, yet TCRdb's version contains in-frame clones alone and is incomplete. In the table there are roughly 150,000 clones, over 70% of which are singletons. The CDR3 covers 15 residues. The V gene lost 4 bases and the J gene lost 7 bases, with 16 bases spanning the gap. Germline V gene data show CDR1 as MDHEN and CDR2 as SYDVKM. This sample is part of a study of cytomegalovirus exposure and HLA in healthy donors. The sequenced sample was PBMCs. V usage is TRBV28 and J usage is TRBJ2-2; D unclear. The source of this sequence is a woman aged 40 to 50 in good health and CMV-seronegative. CDR3: CASSSSVESNGELFF. The CDR3 region has the DNA TGTGCCAGCAGTTCGAGCGTCGAGTCTAACGGGGAGCTGTTTTTT.